These T cell receptor beta chains were read from a single sample in a study of shared clonotypes between healthy human individuals. Method: immunoSEQ multiplex PCR; TCRdb's copy keeps in-frame clones and lacks some. The profile covers around 500,000 clones, with about 72% appearing a single time and about 12% taken by the ten largest. Input material: PBMCs. The receptors stem from a woman between 40 and 55 years old in good health. Some clones in this sample may be carry-over from other donors' samples. Each CDR3 is given with its conserved first and last residue. A D gene is named only where the DNA matches it firmly. Clone sizes are given selectively: once, few, many, or a class where the clone is expanded.

clone_size,j_call,d_call,v_call,cdr3_aa,cdr3_nt
.,TRBJ1-2,TRBD1,TRBV5-4,CASSKPGQGPIGSYGYTF,TGTGCCAGCAGCAAACCGGGACAGGGTCCTATCGGGTCCTATGGCTACACCTTC
.,TRBJ1-6,.,TRBV11-2,CASSFSGDNSPLHF,TGTGCCAGCAGCTTCTCCGGGGATAATTCACCCCTCCACTTT
.,TRBJ2-7,TRBD1,TRBV13,CASSLGQGDEQYF,TGTGCCAGCAGCTTAGGACAGGGGGACGAGCAGTACTTC
.,TRBJ1-2,.,TRBV13,CASSLLPWTVSNYGYTF,TGTGCCAGCAGCTTACTTCCATGGACAGTATCTAACTATGGCTACACCTTC
.,TRBJ1-3,.,TRBV7-2,CASSFSWGRAFTGNTIYF,TGTGCCAGCAGCTTTAGCTGGGGCAGGGCCTTTACTGGAAACACCATATATTTT
.,TRBJ2-7,.,TRBV30,CAWSVSGSYEQYF,TGTGCCTGGAGTGTCTCTGGGAGCTACGAGCAGTACTTC
.,TRBJ1-4,.,TRBV4-3,CASSQQPGLFRSEKLFF,TGCGCCAGCAGCCAGCAACCGGGACTCTTTAGGAGTGAAAAACTGTTTTTT
.,TRBJ2-5,TRBD2,TRBV29-1,CSASLAGAGETQYF,TGCAGCGCCTCACTAGCGGGAGCAGGAGAGACCCAGTACTTC
.,TRBJ1-1,.,TRBV30,CAWSVAGGTEAFF,TGTGCCTGGAGTGTTGCGGGTGGCACTGAAGCTTTCTTT
.,TRBJ1-4,TRBD1,TRBV19,CASAGTGGNKKLFF,TGTGCCAGTGCCGGGACAGGTGGAAATAAAAAACTGTTTTTT
.,TRBJ2-1,TRBD1,TRBV5-1,CASRLGQGAYNEQFF,TGCGCCAGCAGATTGGGACAGGGGGCCTACAATGAGCAGTTCTTC
.,TRBJ1-4,TRBD1,TRBV6-6,CASSGLGQGGEKLFF,TGTGCCAGCAGTGGGCTGGGACAGGGTGGGGAAAAACTGTTTTTT
.,TRBJ2-7,TRBD2,TRBV10-3,CATKREWSYEQYF,TGTGCCACTAAGCGGGAGTGGAGCTACGAGCAGTACTTC
.,TRBJ2-3,TRBD2,TRBV19,CASSSRTSGNTDTQYF,TGTGCCAGTAGTTCCAGGACTAGCGGAAACACAGATACGCAGTATTTT
.,TRBJ2-7,.,TRBV4-1,CASRAYGTGGYEQYF,TGCGCCAGCAGAGCCTACGGGACCGGTGGGTACGAGCAGTACTTC
many,TRBJ2-7,.,TRBV7-2,CASSAAGTPTYEQYF,TGTGCCAGCAGCGCAGCCGGGACACCAACCTACGAGCAGTACTTC
once,TRBJ2-5,.,TRBV6-4,CASIGREETQYF,TGTGCCAGCATCGGTCGCGAAGAGACCCAGTACTTC
.,TRBJ1-1,.,TRBV7-3,CASSRTVNTEAFF,TGTGCCAGCAGCCGTACAGTGAACACTGAAGCTTTCTTT
.,TRBJ2-7,.,TRBV7-9,CASSPLTFTYEQYF,TGTGCCAGCAGCCCCCTGACATTCACCTACGAGCAGTACTTC
.,TRBJ2-2,.,TRBV18,CASFTSPNTGELFF,TGTGCCAGCTTCACTAGTCCAAACACCGGGGAGCTGTTTTTT
few,TRBJ1-5,.,TRBV7-2,CASSLRGGGWGNQPQHF,TGTGCCAGCAGCTTACGCGGCGGTGGTTGGGGCAATCAGCCCCAGCATTTT
few,TRBJ1-5,.,TRBV2,CASNPPGAGIQPQHF,TGTGCCAGCAACCCTCCAGGGGCAGGGATCCAGCCCCAGCATTTT
.,TRBJ2-7,TRBD1,TRBV6-5,CASKGQGSDEQYF,TGTGCCAGCAAGGGACAGGGGAGTGACGAGCAGTACTTC
.,TRBJ2-3,.,TRBV28,CASSLPRKGDGWGDTQYF,TGTGCCAGCAGTTTACCCCGGAAAGGGGACGGGTGGGGAGATACGCAGTATTTT
few,TRBJ2-5,TRBD2,TRBV28,CASSLAGDFQETQYF,TGTGCCAGCAGCCTAGCGGGAGATTTCCAAGAGACCCAGTACTTC
few,TRBJ2-1,TRBD2,TRBV19,CASSSVTSGGYNEQFF,TGTGCCAGTAGTTCCGTTACTAGCGGGGGCTACAATGAGCAGTTCTTC
once,TRBJ1-1,.,TRBV11-2,CASSLTPRSTEAFF,TGTGCCAGCAGCTTAACGCCGCGAAGCACTGAAGCTTTCTTT
.,TRBJ2-7,TRBD1,TRBV2,CASRDRDYEQYF,TGTGCCAGCAGAGACAGGGATTACGAGCAGTACTTC
once,TRBJ2-7,.,TRBV28,CASSFPAALSHEQYF,TGTGCCAGCAGTTTTCCCGCTGCGCTATCCCACGAGCAGTACTTC
.,TRBJ1-1,.,TRBV5-8,CASSFTGYTEAFF,TGTGCCAGCAGCTTCACAGGGTACACTGAAGCTTTCTTT
once,TRBJ2-2,.,TRBV28,CASDSRSDTGELFF,TGTGCCAGCGATTCAAGGTCCGACACCGGGGAGCTGTTTTTT
.,TRBJ2-7,TRBD1,TRBV28,CASSPGQGYEQYF,TGTGCCAGCAGTCCGGGACAGGGTTACGAGCAGTACTTC
many,TRBJ1-4,.,TRBV27,CASSQRGYATNEKLFF,TGTGCCAGCAGTCAGAGGGGTTACGCAACTAATGAAAAACTGTTTTTT
.,TRBJ1-5,.,TRBV19,CASSIGRTTGHQPQHF,TGTGCCAGTAGTATCGGTAGGACAACCGGTCATCAGCCCCAGCATTTT
.,TRBJ2-7,.,TRBV20-1,CSASARGEQYF,TGCAGTGCTAGTGCCAGGGGCGAGCAGTACTTC
few,TRBJ2-5,TRBD2,TRBV29-1,CSVYGTRWETQYF,TGCAGCGTGTATGGGACTAGGTGGGAGACCCAGTACTTC
.,TRBJ1-3,.,TRBV28,CASSSPQGAGNTIYF,TGTGCCAGCAGTTCGCCACAGGGCGCTGGAAACACCATATATTTT
few,TRBJ2-1,TRBD2,TRBV25-1,CASRTSSGRVNNEQFF,TGTGCCAGCAGGACCTCCAGCGGGAGGGTTAACAATGAGCAGTTCTTC
.,TRBJ2-1,.,TRBV19,CASSPGQTYNEQFF,TGTGCCAGTTCCCCGGGACAAACTTACAATGAGCAGTTCTTC
.,TRBJ2-1,.,TRBV5-1,CASSLGPTYNEQFF,TGCGCCAGCAGCTTGGGGCCGACGTACAATGAGCAGTTCTTC
.,TRBJ1-4,.,TRBV18,CASSPETEKLFF,TGTGCCAGCTCACCAGAGACTGAAAAACTGTTTTTT
.,TRBJ2-2,.,TRBV2,CASSGRRNTGELFF,TGTGCCAGCAGTGGTAGAAGGAACACCGGGGAGCTGTTTTTT
few,TRBJ2-1,TRBD2,TRBV2,CASTPGTRNNEQFF,TGTGCCAGCACCCCCGGGACTAGGAACAATGAGCAGTTCTTC
.,TRBJ1-1,.,TRBV6-6,CASSYDRQMNTEAFF,TGTGCCAGCAGTTATGACAGGCAGATGAACACTGAAGCTTTCTTT
.,TRBJ2-7,TRBD2,TRBV5-6,CASSSLGGTIVVEQYF,TGTGCCAGCAGCTCCTTGGGGGGGACTATCGTCGTGGAGCAGTACTTC
once,TRBJ1-1,.,TRBV7-2,CASSPGAANTEAFF,TGTGCCAGCAGCCCGGGGGCCGCGAACACTGAAGCTTTCTTT
.,TRBJ2-2,.,TRBV18,CASSPRGPINTGELFF,TGTGCCAGCTCACCACGAGGACCAATAAACACCGGGGAGCTGTTTTTT